The 29 T cell receptor beta chains below come from one sample, sequenced in a study of Graves' ophthalmopathy and Graves' hyperthyroidism. RNA transcripts served as template for amplifying TCR beta CDR3 sequences. In the first round, RT-PCR was carried out with HTBI primers, and a multiplex PCR formed the second round. TCRdb ran MiXCR on the multiplex PCR reads and lists one entry per CDR3 protein. The sample has roughly 170,000 distinct CDR3 sequences; 30% to 45% are singletons. The material sequenced was peripheral blood. These receptors were obtained from a man younger than 40 with Graves' ophthalmopathy.

This clonotype was counted ten times or more. The chain has TRBV20-1 and TRBJ2-7; TRBD1 matches 9 bases. With 5 bases clipped from V and 3 bases from J, the junction kept 5 bases outside the gene matches. From germline, CDR1 is DFQATT and CDR2 SNEGSKA (reference sequence). The CDR3 is 13 amino acids. This CDR3 reads CSARRDRDYEQYF. CDR3 DNA: TGCAGTGCTCGCCGGGACAGGGACTACGAGCAGTACTTC.

This clonotype has ten or more counts. The chain couples TRBV12-3 or TRBV12-4 to TRBJ2-2, with 8 bases fitting TRBD2. J was trimmed by 2 bases and V by 1 base; bases with no gene match: 3. The CDR3 has 16 residues. Written as DNA, the CDR3 is TGTGCCAGCAGTTTAGATAGCGGGGCTAACACCGGGGAGCTGTTTTTT. This translates into CASSLDSGANTGELFF.

In its sample, this clonotype was seen many times. The chain is built from TRBV7-9 and TRBJ2-7; D unresolved. The V end lost 4 bases, the J end lost 2 bases, and 9 bases lay between the germline ends. Germline-derived CDR1 and CDR2 are SEHNR and FQNEAQ (reference sequence). CDR3 length: 13 residues. DNA of the CDR3: TGTGCCAGCAGCTCCAAAGGACCCTACGAGCAGTACTTC. Translation: CASSSKGPYEQYF.

This clonotype was observed at least ten times. The chain couples TRBV12-3 or TRBV12-4 to TRBJ2-2; 8 bases fit TRBD2. The CDR3 runs 16 residues. J gave up 7 bases and V 5 bases, and 12 bases lay outside the gene matches. CDR3 sequence reads: CASSPPGLVGGGELFF. DNA for the CDR3: TGTGCCAGCAGTCCCCCGGGACTAGTCGGTGGCGGGGAGCTGTTTTTT.

This clonotype was counted many times. The CDR3 coding sequence is TGTGCCAGCAGTTTACAGGGGAGCGATGGCTACACCTTC. Translation: CASSLQGSDGYTF. V is TRBV6-5 and J is TRBJ1-2; 7 bases map to TRBD1. The V gene end was trimmed by 4 bases and the J gene end by 6 bases; junction bases not matched to a gene: 5. This CDR3 contains 13 residues. Germline V lookup: CDR1 MNHEY, CDR2 SVGAGI.

This clonotype was counted at least ten times. The chain is built from TRBV6-1 and TRBJ2-5; tentatively, D is TRBD2 (6 bases). V dropped 11 bases and J dropped 6 bases, with 7 bases sitting between them. Per the germline V gene, CDR1 is MNHNS and CDR2 is SASEGT. The CDR3 has 9 amino acids. The CDR3: CAAGQTQYF. The CDR3 nucleotides read TGTGCCGCGGGGCAGACCCAGTACTTC.

The rearrangement joins TRBV6-2 or TRBV6-3 to TRBJ2-5; TRBD2 aligns across 11 bases. Germline V CDR1 and CDR2: MNHEY, SVGEGT. The CDR3 length is 15 residues. V shed 0 bases, J shed 6 bases, and the junction held 3 bases outside the gene matches. CDR3 sequence (DNA): TGTGCCAGCAGTTACTCGGGACTAGCGGCTCAGACCCAGTACTTC. Translated, it gives CASSYSGLAAQTQYF.

This clonotype was picked up many times. The chain recombines TRBV4-1 with TRBJ2-5; D unresolved. Trimming removed 1 base from V and 3 bases from J, with 12 bases in between. The CDR3 is 15 amino acids. Germline V lookup: CDR1 MGHRA, CDR2 YSYEKL. The CDR3 nucleotides are TGCGCCAGCAGCCAAGGTCTCCAGTGGGAAGAGACCCAGTACTTC. Protein: CASSQGLQWEETQYF.

This clonotype came up many times. The chain links TRBV11-2 to TRBJ2-7, with a possible D match to TRBD1 (5 bases). CDR1 is SGHAT and CDR2 is FQNNGV in the germline V gene. This CDR3 region has 15 residues. V lost 5 bases, J lost 0 bases, and 14 bases lay in between. DNA for the CDR3: TGTGCCAGCAGCCCTCGTGACAGTCTCTCCTACGAGCAGTACTTC. Translation: CASSPRDSLSYEQYF.

In its sample, this clonotype was seen many times. A read error may account for a junction end that differs from germline. This rearrangement joins TRBV6-2 or TRBV6-3 to TRBJ2-2, with 8 bases aligning to TRBD2. The CDR3 runs 17 residues. Germline V CDR1 and CDR2: MNHEY, SVGEGT. CDR3 sequence (DNA): TGTGCCAGCAGTTACGTAAAACGGGGGGGCAGCACCGGGGGGCTGTTTTTT. This gives the protein CASSYVKRGGSTGGLFF.

This sequence joins TRBV7-2 and TRBJ1-2; possible D gene TRBD1, 5 bases. There are 13 residues in the CDR3. Per the germline V gene, CDR1 is SGHTA and CDR2 is FQGNSA. V lost 1 base, J lost 7 bases, and 10 bases lay in between. Here the CDR3 reads CASSLEAGSGYTF. CDR3 DNA: TGTGCCAGCAGCTTAGAAGCAGGGAGTGGCTACACCTTC.

In its sample, this clonotype was seen many times. The chain couples TRBV2 to TRBJ2-7, with D perhaps given as TRBD1 or TRBD2 (5 bases each). V gave up 8 bases and J gave up 3 bases, with 20 bases separating them. This CDR3 region has 15 residues. Germline lookup yields CDR1 SNHLY and CDR2 FYNNEI. The DNA for the CDR3 is TGTGCCAGCTGTCTCACCGGGGCTAGGGACTACGAGCAGTACTTC. Its protein is CASCLTGARDYEQYF.

This clonotype was counted ten times or more. In DNA form, the CDR3 reads TGTGCCAGCGCCGGGACCACCGCAAGTGGAAACACCATATATTTT. Protein product: CASAGTTASGNTIYF. The chain couples TRBV6-5 to TRBJ1-3; maybe TRBD1 (5 bases). This CDR3 has 15 residues. Between the trimmed V and J ends, which lost 8 bases and 3 bases, there was a span of 17 bases. CDR1 and CDR2 (germline): MNHEY, SVGAGI.

The sample holds many counts of this clonotype. The chain has TRBV11-2 and TRBJ2-7; the match to TRBD1 covers 8 bases. The CDR3 totals 14 residues. V was clipped by 1 base and J by 2 bases; unmatched bases: 1. The germline V gene has CDR1 SGHAT and CDR2 FQNNGV. This CDR3 is CASSLGTGTYEQYF. CDR3 DNA: TGTGCCAGCAGCTTAGGGACAGGGACCTACGAGCAGTACTTC.

This clonotype was seen at least ten times. The chain uses TRBV27 and TRBJ2-3; D gene ambiguous. In germline, CDR1 is MNHEY, CDR2 SMNVEV (reference sequence). The length of the CDR3 is 15 residues. The germline V and J ends were trimmed by 3 bases and 1 base, with 11 bases remaining between them. The CDR3 sequence: CASSFSISGTDTQYF. In DNA, the CDR3 is TGTGCCAGCAGTTTTTCCATTTCAGGCACAGATACGCAGTATTTT.

This clonotype has at least ten counts. The chain joins TRBV7-3 to TRBJ2-2; D not resolved. The CDR3 contains 15 residues. The V end lost 2 bases, the J end lost 7 bases, and 14 bases lay between the germline ends. The germline gives CDR1 SGHTA, CDR2 FQGTGA. In DNA form, the CDR3 reads TGTGCCAGCAGCTTATCTGTACCCTCGAGCGGGGAGCTGTTTTTT. Protein: CASSLSVPSSGELFF. The variable domain in full, with the rest retrieved from reference TRBV7-3 and TRBJ2-2, is GAGVSQTPSNKVTEKGKYVELRCDPISGHTALYWYRQSLGQGPEFLIYFQGTGAADDSGLPNDRFFAVRPEGSVSTLKIQRTERGDSAVYLCASSLSVPSSGELFFGEGSRLTVL.

This clonotype occurred once. V usage is TRBV30 and J usage is TRBJ2-7, with D tentatively TRBD1 (6 bases). The CDR3 has 11 residues. The germline V gene encodes CDR1 GTSNPN and CDR2 SVGIG (reference sequence). Trimming removed 5 bases from V and 12 bases from J, with 17 bases in between. CDR3 sequence (DNA): TGTGCCTGGTCTGGTATGGGGGCGGGGTACTTC. It translates to CAWSGMGAGYF.

The table lists this clonotype with many counts. This rearrangement joins TRBV25-1 to TRBJ2-4, with 11 bases fitting TRBD1. TRBJ2-5 explains the end of the DNA better; the J call may be wrong. The germline CDR1 and CDR2 sequences are MGHDK and SYGVNS. The CDR3 contains 16 residues. The CDR3, as DNA: TGTGCCAGCAGTGATAAGATCGGGACAGGGGGAGAGACCCAGTACTTC. Protein sequence: CASSDKIGTGGETQYF.

In its sample, this clonotype was seen many times. The chain employs TRBV12-3 or TRBV12-4 and TRBJ1-1; a possible D gene is TRBD1 (5 bases). CDR3 length equals 12 residues. The V and J ends lost 5 bases and 6 bases respectively, with 10 bases between them. The CDR3 coding sequence is TGTGCCAGCAGTCAGGGAGGGCCTGAAGCTTTCTTT. It is translated as CASSQGGPEAFF.

This chain connects TRBV12-3 or TRBV12-4 to TRBJ1-2; the D gene is possibly TRBD1 (6 bases). The length of the CDR3 is 14 residues. V was pared by 7 bases and J by 1 base, with 13 bases between. DNA of the CDR3: TGTGCCAGCACGCTGACAGGAGTTAACTATGGCTACACCTTC. Its protein product is CASTLTGVNYGYTF.

This clonotype was found many times. The chain joins TRBV20-1 to TRBJ2-7; TRBD1 is a possible D gene (5 bases). The CDR3 runs to 15 residues. Trimming shortened V by 5 bases and J by 0 bases, and 17 bases separated the two germline ends. CDR1 is DFQATT, CDR2 SNEGSKA, per germline (reference sequence). CDR3 coding DNA: TGCAGTGCTCCTGGGGCCGTCAAAAGCTCCTACGAGCAGTACTTC. Protein product: CSAPGAVKSSYEQYF.

This clonotype showed up many times. J is TRBJ2-2 and V is TRBV30; TRBD2 might be the D (6 bases). CDR3 length: 11 amino acids. Germline CDR1 reads GTSNPN; CDR2 reads SVGIG (reference sequence). Trimming removed 7 bases from V and 7 bases from J, with 10 bases in between. The CDR3 region has the DNA TGTGCCTTGGGAGGTATCGGGGAGCTGTTTTTT. Residues: CALGGIGELFF.

This clonotype was observed at least ten times. V and J are TRBV20-1 and TRBJ2-5; 12 positions agree with TRBD2. Unmatched junction bases numbered 14, after V lost 6 bases and J lost 6 bases. The V gene's germline CDR1 is DFQATT and CDR2 SNEGSKA (reference sequence). The CDR3 sequence is 16 residues long. The CDR3 here is CSAVGLAGPPAQTQYF. CDR3 DNA: TGCAGTGCGGTAGGACTAGCGGGACCGCCAGCACAGACCCAGTACTTC.

This clonotype was observed a few times. The CDR3 protein is CASSSGSSGQPQHF. CDR3 nucleotide sequence: TGTGCCAGCAGTAGCGGGTCGTCTGGGCAGCCCCAGCATTTT. The chain has TRBV6-1 and TRBJ1-5; no firm D call. The V and J ends lost 5 bases and 7 bases respectively, with 15 bases between them. This CDR3 has 14 residues. From germline, CDR1 is MNHNS and CDR2 SASEGT.

This chain connects TRBV6-2 or TRBV6-3 to TRBJ2-7, with 11 nucleotides matching TRBD2. Germline lookup yields CDR1 MNHEY and CDR2 SVGEGT. This CDR3 comprises 16 residues. V gave up 8 bases and J gave up 9 bases; unmatched junction bases: 18. The CDR3 is CASEELAGGEGAGQYF. Written as DNA, the CDR3 is TGTGCCAGCGAGGAGCTAGCGGGAGGAGAAGGTGCGGGGCAGTACTTC.

This clonotype showed up many times. The chain employs TRBV30 and TRBJ2-2; D call uncertain. Trimming took off 1 base at V and 4 bases at J, with 10 bases between the two ends. CDR1 is GTSNPN and CDR2 is SVGIG in the germline V gene (reference sequence). This CDR3 contains 14 residues. CDR3 DNA: TGTGCCTGGAGTGAGAGTCTGGTCACCGGGGAGCTGTTTTTT. Translating it yields CAWSESLVTGELFF.

This clonotype was seen many times. V usage is TRBV12-3 or TRBV12-4 and J usage is TRBJ1-2; maybe TRBD1 (5 bases). This CDR3 has 18 amino acids. The V end was cut by 0 bases, the J end by 1 base, with 18 bases between. Here the CDR3 reads CASSLAPLPVTDNYGYTF. The CDR3 region has the DNA TGTGCCAGCAGTTTAGCCCCCCTTCCGGTGACAGATAACTATGGCTACACCTTC.

This clonotype was observed many times. This sequence joins TRBV28 and TRBJ1-1; 7 bases line up with TRBD1. With 3 bases clipped from V and 5 bases from J, the junction kept 9 bases outside the gene matches. CDR1 is MDHEN and CDR2 is SYDVKM in the germline V gene. There are 15 residues in the CDR3. CDR3 coding DNA: TGTGCCAGCAGTTTCGGGGTAGGGGGCGCGACTGAAGCTTTCTTT. It encodes CASSFGVGGATEAFF.

This sequence joins TRBV19 and TRBJ1-3; D is unclear. The germline V gene encodes CDR1 LNHDA and CDR2 SQIVND (reference sequence). This CDR3 region has 16 residues. V shed 3 bases and J shed 2 bases, with 14 bases lying between them. The CDR3 nucleotides are TGTGCCAGTAGTATCCCCCGGGGAATAGCTGGAAACACCATATATTTT. This codes for CASSIPRGIAGNTIYF. The full variable domain, rest sourced from reference TRBV19 and TRBJ1-3, is DGGITQSPKYLFRKEGQNVTLSCEQNLNHDAMYWYRQDPGQGLRLIYYSQIVNDFQKGDIAEGYSVSREKKESFPLTVTSAQKNPTAFYLCASSIPRGIAGNTIYFGEGSWLTVV.